This TCR beta chain was sequenced in a study of blood T cell repertoires in COVID-19. The wider study: The United States, Italy and Spain supplied acute and convalescent COVID-19 samples. The analysed material was cDNA or gDNA that came from T cells, B-cell-depleted T cells, or PBMCs.

V was pared by 4 bases and J by 2 bases, with 9 bases between. The CDR3 runs to 14 residues. The germline V gene has CDR1 SGHRS and CDR2 YFSETQ. Per the original data handling: The assay estimated nucleated cells by amplifying reference gene primers. Libraries were prepared by immunoSEQ multiplex PCR; TCRdb keeps only in-frame clonotypes and omits some of them. V and J calls plus clone size are reproduced from that table; the DNA served to infer D and trimming. The table has approximately 250,000 clones, about nine tenths seen once. The Seattle patients, enrolled during active infection, were followed longitudinally.

The chain is built from TRBV5-1 and TRBJ2-2; unclear D gene. This clonotype was obtained from a man between 25 and 39 years old with COVID-19, enrolled during active disease. The sample comprised peripheral blood. The CDR3 is CASSPTLNTGELFF. DNA of the CDR3: TGCGCCAGCAGCCCTACCCTTAACACCGGGGAGCTGTTTTTT.